A selection of T cell receptor beta chains follows, all from one sample in a study of TIL therapy for anti-PD-1-resistant metastatic lung cancer. This table comes from immunoSEQ multiplex PCR, and its TCRdb copy is limited to in-frame clones, with some not included. The sample includes some 16,000 clones, 74% seen only once; the top ten take 35% to 40%. The specimen was blood, collected at baseline. The receptor source for this set is a person between 25 and 79 years old with non-small cell lung cancer. Both conserved end residues are part of each CDR3. The D gene is left open where the match is weak. Clone size is stated in some rows and not others, as once, few, many or a class when expanded.

CDR3aa: CASSSGSRGGTDTQYF
CDR3nt: TGTGCCAGCAGCTCGGGGTCCCGGGGGGGGACAGATACGCAGTATTTT
j_gene: TRBJ2-3
abundance: few
v_gene: TRBV7-9
len: 16
d_gene: TRBD2

CDR3aa: CASSFFERGGHYNEQFF
CDR3nt: TGTGCCAGCAGCTTCTTTGAGAGGGGGGGGCACTACAATGAGCAGTTCTTC
j_gene: TRBJ2-1
abundance: NA
v_gene: TRBV7-6
len: 17
d_gene: NA

CDR3aa: CASSPDSSGAFF
CDR3nt: TGTGCCAGCAGCCCCGACTCATCCGGGGCTTTCTTT
j_gene: TRBJ1-1
abundance: NA
v_gene: TRBV5-4
len: 12
d_gene: NA

CDR3aa: CASSRPTGGPNTGELFF
CDR3nt: TGTGCCAGCAGCCGGCCCACGGGGGGGCCGAACACCGGGGAGCTGTTTTTT
j_gene: TRBJ2-2
abundance: NA
v_gene: TRBV5-4
len: 17
d_gene: TRBD2

CDR3aa: CASSLVETQYF
CDR3nt: TGCGCCAGCAGCTTGGTAGAGACCCAGTACTTC
j_gene: TRBJ2-5
abundance: few
v_gene: TRBV5-1
len: 11
d_gene: NA

CDR3aa: CAIREGGWGTEAFF
CDR3nt: TGTGCCATCAGGGAAGGGGGTTGGGGCACTGAAGCTTTCTTT
j_gene: TRBJ1-1
abundance: NA
v_gene: TRBV10-3
len: 14
d_gene: NA

CDR3aa: CASSLDDAREAKNIQYF
CDR3nt: TGTGCCAGCAGCTTAGATGACGCCCGAGAAGCCAAAAACATTCAGTACTTC
j_gene: TRBJ2-4
abundance: NA
v_gene: TRBV7-2
len: 17
d_gene: NA

CDR3aa: CASSLIGLAQNYEQYF
CDR3nt: TGTGCCAGCAGCCTCATTGGACTAGCTCAGAACTACGAGCAGTACTTC
j_gene: TRBJ2-7
abundance: NA
v_gene: TRBV7-9
len: 16
d_gene: TRBD2

CDR3aa: CASSKALVRGGQGNEQFF
CDR3nt: TGTGCCAGCAGCAAAGCGCTCGTCCGGGGGGGGCAGGGCAATGAGCAGTTCTTC
j_gene: TRBJ2-1
abundance: NA
v_gene: TRBV21-1
len: 18
d_gene: NA

CDR3aa: CASSSSPGRNTGELFF
CDR3nt: TGTGCCAGCAGCTCATCCCCAGGGAGGAACACCGGGGAGCTGTTTTTT
j_gene: TRBJ2-2
abundance: NA
v_gene: TRBV5-4
len: 16
d_gene: NA

CDR3aa: CASSSGTSGGANEQYF
CDR3nt: TGCGCCAGCAGCTCCGGGACTAGCGGGGGGGCCAACGAGCAGTACTTC
j_gene: TRBJ2-7
abundance: NA
v_gene: TRBV5-1
len: 16
d_gene: TRBD2

CDR3aa: CASSQGTRSHEQYF
CDR3nt: TGCGCCAGCAGCCAAGGGACCCGAAGCCACGAGCAGTACTTC
j_gene: TRBJ2-7
abundance: NA
v_gene: TRBV4-1
len: 14
d_gene: NA

CDR3aa: CATSSELLTGSYNEQFF
CDR3nt: TGTGCCACCAGCTCAGAGTTACTGACGGGCTCCTACAATGAGCAGTTCTTC
j_gene: TRBJ2-1
abundance: NA
v_gene: TRBV15
len: 17
d_gene: NA

CDR3aa: CASSLGVGARGEKLFF
CDR3nt: TGTGCCAGCAGCTTAGGGGTGGGGGCACGGGGTGAAAAACTGTTTTTT
j_gene: TRBJ1-4
abundance: NA
v_gene: TRBV7-6
len: 16
d_gene: NA

CDR3aa: CSVAGQSSYEQYF
CDR3nt: TGCAGCGTAGCGGGACAGAGCTCCTACGAGCAGTACTTC
j_gene: TRBJ2-7
abundance: NA
v_gene: TRBV29-1
len: 13
d_gene: NA

CDR3aa: CASSMIGLSGIYGYTF
CDR3nt: TGTGCCAGTAGTATGATTGGCTTGAGTGGGATCTATGGCTACACCTTC
j_gene: TRBJ1-2
abundance: NA
v_gene: TRBV19
len: 16
d_gene: NA

CDR3aa: CASSLAQGDYNEQFF
CDR3nt: TGTGCCAGCAGCTTAGCACAGGGTGACTACAATGAGCAGTTCTTC
j_gene: TRBJ2-1
abundance: NA
v_gene: TRBV7-9
len: 15
d_gene: NA

CDR3aa: CASSLDQGQGAGGYTF
CDR3nt: TGTGCCAGCAGCTTGGACCAGGGACAGGGGGCTGGAGGCTACACCTTC
j_gene: TRBJ1-2
abundance: few
v_gene: TRBV5-6
len: 16
d_gene: TRBD1

CDR3aa: CASPAGTGELFF
CDR3nt: TGTGCCAGCCCGGCCGGAACCGGGGAGCTGTTTTTT
j_gene: TRBJ2-2
abundance: NA
v_gene: TRBV7-9
len: 12
d_gene: NA

CDR3aa: CASSGTAVGTDTQYF
CDR3nt: TGTGCCAGCAGTGGGACAGCGGTGGGCACAGATACGCAGTATTTT
j_gene: TRBJ2-3
abundance: few
v_gene: TRBV6-5
len: 15
d_gene: TRBD1

CDR3aa: CASSFDRGWQYF
CDR3nt: TGTGCCAGCAGCTTTGACAGGGGTTGGCAGTACTTC
j_gene: TRBJ2-7
abundance: NA
v_gene: TRBV7-2
len: 12
d_gene: TRBD1

CDR3aa: CASSQIIPRDTATDTQYF
CDR3nt: TGCGCCAGCAGCCAAATAATCCCAAGGGACACCGCCACAGATACGCAGTATTTT
j_gene: TRBJ2-3
abundance: NA
v_gene: TRBV4-1
len: 18
d_gene: NA

CDR3aa: CASSSLAQTLRGETQYF
CDR3nt: TGTGCCAGTAGTTCTCTCGCTCAGACACTCAGAGGGGAGACCCAGTACTTC
j_gene: TRBJ2-5
abundance: NA
v_gene: TRBV19
len: 17
d_gene: NA

CDR3aa: CASSSPTGGVYGYTF
CDR3nt: TGTGCCAGCAGTTCCCCGACAGGGGGCGTCTATGGCTACACCTTC
j_gene: TRBJ1-2
abundance: NA
v_gene: TRBV27
len: 15
d_gene: TRBD1

CDR3aa: CASSRDDMGSYNEQFF
CDR3nt: TGTGCCAGCAGCCGGGATGATATGGGGTCCTACAATGAGCAGTTCTTC
j_gene: TRBJ2-1
abundance: NA
v_gene: TRBV11-2
len: 16
d_gene: NA

CDR3aa: CASSSPTGTSTETQYF
CDR3nt: TGTGCCAGCAGTTCACCCACCGGGACTAGCACAGAGACCCAGTACTTC
j_gene: TRBJ2-5
abundance: NA
v_gene: TRBV2
len: 16
d_gene: TRBD2

CDR3aa: CASSLDSNTDTQYF
CDR3nt: TGTGCCAGCAGTTTGGACTCGAACACAGATACGCAGTATTTT
j_gene: TRBJ2-3
abundance: once
v_gene: TRBV6-4
len: 14
d_gene: NA

CDR3aa: CAWTRGAAQTGNTIYF
CDR3nt: TGTGCCTGGACCCGAGGGGCAGCCCAGACTGGAAACACCATATATTTT
j_gene: TRBJ1-3
abundance: NA
v_gene: TRBV30
len: 16
d_gene: NA

CDR3aa: CTSRALEQYF
CDR3nt: TGTACCTCGAGGGCGTTGGAGCAGTACTTC
j_gene: TRBJ2-7
abundance: NA
v_gene: TRBV7-2
len: 10
d_gene: NA

CDR3aa: CASSQRGQGEVEQYF
CDR3nt: TGTGCCAGCTCACAAAGGGGACAGGGGGAAGTCGAGCAGTACTTC
j_gene: TRBJ2-7
abundance: NA
v_gene: TRBV18
len: 15
d_gene: TRBD1

CDR3aa: CASSEWARAHYGYTF
CDR3nt: TGTGCCAGCAGTGAATGGGCAAGGGCTCACTATGGCTACACCTTC
j_gene: TRBJ1-2
abundance: NA
v_gene: TRBV2
len: 15
d_gene: NA

CDR3aa: CASSFGTSGVVGDTQYF
CDR3nt: TGTGCCAGCAGCTTTGGGACTAGCGGGGTTGTAGGGGATACGCAGTATTTT
j_gene: TRBJ2-3
abundance: NA
v_gene: TRBV7-9
len: 17
d_gene: TRBD2

CDR3aa: CASSPSERSGGNTIYF
CDR3nt: TGCGCCAGCAGCCCCTCTGAAAGGTCGGGAGGAAACACCATATATTTT
j_gene: TRBJ1-3
abundance: NA
v_gene: TRBV4-1
len: 16
d_gene: NA

CDR3aa: CASSSSTEAFF
CDR3nt: TGTGCCAGCAGCTCCAGCACTGAAGCTTTCTTT
j_gene: TRBJ1-1
abundance: NA
v_gene: TRBV7-9
len: 11
d_gene: NA

CDR3aa: CASSGKPGGELFF
CDR3nt: TGCGCCAGCAGTGGGAAGCCAGGCGGGGAGCTGTTTTTT
j_gene: TRBJ2-2
abundance: once
v_gene: TRBV10-1
len: 13
d_gene: NA

CDR3aa: CASSRLDKGGETQYF
CDR3nt: TGCGCCAGCAGCCGATTAGACAAGGGGGGGGAGACCCAGTACTTC
j_gene: TRBJ2-5
abundance: NA
v_gene: TRBV4-3
len: 15
d_gene: NA

CDR3aa: CASRAGRNYGYTF
CDR3nt: TGTGCCAGCAGGGCGGGACGTAACTATGGCTACACCTTC
j_gene: TRBJ1-2
abundance: NA
v_gene: TRBV6-5
len: 13
d_gene: NA

CDR3aa: CASSLAQRGGGAADTQYF
CDR3nt: TGTGCCAGCAGCTTAGCCCAAAGGGGCGGGGGGGCCGCAGATACGCAGTATTTT
j_gene: TRBJ2-3
abundance: NA
v_gene: TRBV7-2
len: 18
d_gene: TRBD2

CDR3aa: CASQHGQPSPLHF
CDR3nt: TGTGCCAGCCAGCACGGACAGCCTTCACCCCTCCACTTT
j_gene: TRBJ1-6
abundance: NA
v_gene: TRBV11-3
len: 13
d_gene: NA

CDR3aa: CASKLRPGVSYGYTF
CDR3nt: TGTGCCAGCAAACTACGCCCAGGGGTGAGCTATGGCTACACCTTC
j_gene: TRBJ1-2
abundance: few
v_gene: TRBV2
len: 15
d_gene: NA

CDR3aa: CSVWGFTDTQYF
CDR3nt: TGCAGCGTTTGGGGGTTTACAGATACGCAGTATTTT
j_gene: TRBJ2-3
abundance: once
v_gene: TRBV29-1
len: 12
d_gene: NA

CDR3aa: CASSDRGGGETQYF
CDR3nt: TGTGCCAGCAGTGACCGCGGGGGCGGAGAGACCCAGTACTTC
j_gene: TRBJ2-5
abundance: once
v_gene: TRBV2
len: 14
d_gene: NA

CDR3aa: CASRSGQSYEQYF
CDR3nt: TGTGCCAGCAGATCGGGACAGTCCTACGAGCAGTACTTC
j_gene: TRBJ2-7
abundance: NA
v_gene: TRBV6-8
len: 13
d_gene: TRBD1

CDR3aa: CASSQNRGQPQHF
CDR3nt: TGCGCCAGCAGCCAAAACAGGGGCCAGCCCCAGCATTTT
j_gene: TRBJ1-5
abundance: NA
v_gene: TRBV4-1
len: 13
d_gene: TRBD1

CDR3aa: CASSVKRTVIMADTQYF
CDR3nt: TGTGCCAGTAGTGTTAAAAGGACAGTGATCATGGCAGATACGCAGTATTTT
j_gene: TRBJ2-3
abundance: NA
v_gene: TRBV19
len: 17
d_gene: NA

CDR3aa: CASSLTGGNSGNTIYF
CDR3nt: TGTGCCAGCAGCCTGACAGGGGGAAACTCTGGAAACACCATATATTTT
j_gene: TRBJ1-3
abundance: NA
v_gene: TRBV7-2
len: 16
d_gene: TRBD1

CDR3aa: CASTQDMRQETGELFF
CDR3nt: TGTGCCAGCACCCAGGACATGCGACAGGAGACCGGGGAGCTGTTTTTT
j_gene: TRBJ2-2
abundance: NA
v_gene: TRBV5-6
len: 16
d_gene: NA

CDR3aa: CASSLDYTDTQYF
CDR3nt: TGTGCCAGCAGCTTAGACTACACAGATACGCAGTATTTT
j_gene: TRBJ2-3
abundance: NA
v_gene: TRBV11-2
len: 13
d_gene: NA

CDR3aa: CASSFQGNTIYF
CDR3nt: TGTGCCAGCAGCTTTCAAGGAAACACCATATATTTT
j_gene: TRBJ1-3
abundance: NA
v_gene: TRBV11-2
len: 12
d_gene: NA

CDR3aa: CSVTGRGGIGTDTQYF
CDR3nt: TGCAGCGTGACCGGGCGGGGGGGCATTGGGACAGATACGCAGTATTTT
j_gene: TRBJ2-3
abundance: NA
v_gene: TRBV29-1
len: 16
d_gene: TRBD2